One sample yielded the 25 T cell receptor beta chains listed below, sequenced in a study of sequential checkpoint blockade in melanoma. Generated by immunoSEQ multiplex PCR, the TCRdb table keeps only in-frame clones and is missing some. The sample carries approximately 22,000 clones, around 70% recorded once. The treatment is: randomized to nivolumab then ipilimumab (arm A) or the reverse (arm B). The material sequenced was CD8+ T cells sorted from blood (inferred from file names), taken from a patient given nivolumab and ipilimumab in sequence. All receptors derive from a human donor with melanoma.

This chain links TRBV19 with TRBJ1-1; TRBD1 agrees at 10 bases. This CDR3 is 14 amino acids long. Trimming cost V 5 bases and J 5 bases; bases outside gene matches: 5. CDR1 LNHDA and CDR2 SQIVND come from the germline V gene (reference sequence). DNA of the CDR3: TGTGCCAGTAGTCTCGGACAGGGGGTAACTGAAGCTTTCTTT. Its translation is CASSLGQGVTEAFF.

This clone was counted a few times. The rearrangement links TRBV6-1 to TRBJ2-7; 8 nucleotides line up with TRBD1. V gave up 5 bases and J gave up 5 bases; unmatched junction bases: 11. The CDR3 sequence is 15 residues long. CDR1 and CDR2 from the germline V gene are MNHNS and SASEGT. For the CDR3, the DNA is TGTGCCAGCAGTACCCAGACAGGGGCCCCTAACGAGCAGTACTTC. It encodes CASSTQTGAPNEQYF.

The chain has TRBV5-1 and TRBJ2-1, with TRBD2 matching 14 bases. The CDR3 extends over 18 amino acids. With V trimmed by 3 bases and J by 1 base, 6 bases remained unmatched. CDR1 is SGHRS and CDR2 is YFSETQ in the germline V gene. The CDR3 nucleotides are TGCGCCAGCAGCTCAGGACTAGCGGGGGGCTTTTCCTACAATGAGCAGTTCTTC. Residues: CASSSGLAGGFSYNEQFF.

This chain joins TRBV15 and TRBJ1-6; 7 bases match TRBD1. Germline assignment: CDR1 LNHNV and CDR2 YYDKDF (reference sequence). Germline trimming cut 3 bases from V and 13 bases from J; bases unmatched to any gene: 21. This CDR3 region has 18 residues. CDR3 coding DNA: TGTGCCACCAGCAGGGAAGGGAACACCGGGACAGCCGTTAGGCCCCTCCACTTT. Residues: CATSREGNTGTAVRPLHF.

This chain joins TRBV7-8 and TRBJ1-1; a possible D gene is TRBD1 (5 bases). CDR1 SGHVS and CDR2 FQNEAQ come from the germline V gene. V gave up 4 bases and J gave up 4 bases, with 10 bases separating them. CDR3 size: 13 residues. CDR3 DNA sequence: TGTGCCAGCAGCTGGCGGGGCACCACTGAAGCTTTCTTT. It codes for CASSWRGTTEAFF.

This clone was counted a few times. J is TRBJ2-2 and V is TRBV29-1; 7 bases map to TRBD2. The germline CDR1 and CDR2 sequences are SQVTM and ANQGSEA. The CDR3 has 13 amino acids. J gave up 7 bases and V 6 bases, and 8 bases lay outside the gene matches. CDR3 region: CSVRDGLGGELFF. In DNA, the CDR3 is TGCAGCGTCCGGGACGGACTAGGCGGGGAGCTGTTTTTT.

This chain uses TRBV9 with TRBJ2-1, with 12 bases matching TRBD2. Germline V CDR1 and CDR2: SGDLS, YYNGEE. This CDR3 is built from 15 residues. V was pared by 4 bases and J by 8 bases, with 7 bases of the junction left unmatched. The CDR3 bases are TGTGCCAGCAGCTCCCGGACTAGCGGGAAGGATGAGCAGTTCTTC. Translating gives CASSSRTSGKDEQFF. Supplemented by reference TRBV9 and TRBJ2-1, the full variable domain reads DSGVTQTPKHLITATGQRVTLRCSPRSGDLSVYWYQQSLDQGLQFLIQYYNGEERAKGNILERFSAQQFPDLHSELNLSSLELGDSALYFCASSSRTSGKDEQFFGPGTRLTVL.

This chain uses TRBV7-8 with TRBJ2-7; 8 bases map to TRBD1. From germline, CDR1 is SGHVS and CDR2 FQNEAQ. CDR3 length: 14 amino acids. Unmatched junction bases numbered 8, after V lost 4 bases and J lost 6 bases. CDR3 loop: CASSSSGGLGEQYF. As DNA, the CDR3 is TGTGCCAGCAGCTCGTCAGGGGGCCTTGGCGAGCAGTACTTC. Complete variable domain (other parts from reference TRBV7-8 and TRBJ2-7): GAGVSQSPRYKVAKRGQDVALRCDPISGHVSLFWYQQALGQGPEFLTYFQNEAQLDKSGLPSDRFFAERPEGSVSTLKIQRTQQEDSAVYLCASSSSGGLGEQYFGPGTRLTVT.

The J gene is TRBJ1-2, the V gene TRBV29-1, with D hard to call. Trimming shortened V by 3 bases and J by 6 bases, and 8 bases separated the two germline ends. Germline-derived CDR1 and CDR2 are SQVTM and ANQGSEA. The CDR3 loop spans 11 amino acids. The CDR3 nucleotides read TGCAGCGTTGACGGCAGGAATGGCTACACCTTC. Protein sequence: CSVDGRNGYTF.

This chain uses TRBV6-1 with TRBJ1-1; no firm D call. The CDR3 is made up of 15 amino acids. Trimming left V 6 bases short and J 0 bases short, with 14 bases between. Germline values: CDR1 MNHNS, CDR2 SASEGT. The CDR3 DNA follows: TGTGCCAGCAGAGAGACATTTAAGTTGAACACTGAAGCTTTCTTT. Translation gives CASRETFKLNTEAFF.

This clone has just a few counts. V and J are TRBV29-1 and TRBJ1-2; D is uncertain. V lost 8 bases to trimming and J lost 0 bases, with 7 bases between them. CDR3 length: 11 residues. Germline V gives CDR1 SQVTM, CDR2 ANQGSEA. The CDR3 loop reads CSSESNYGYTF. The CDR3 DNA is TGCAGCTCGGAGTCTAACTATGGCTACACCTTC. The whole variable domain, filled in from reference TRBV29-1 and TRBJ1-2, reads SAVISQKPSRDICQRGTSLTIQCQVDSQVTMMFWYRQQPGQSLTLIATANQGSEATYESGFVIDKFPISRPNLTFSTLTVSNMSPEDSSIYLCSSESNYGYTFGSGTRLTVV.

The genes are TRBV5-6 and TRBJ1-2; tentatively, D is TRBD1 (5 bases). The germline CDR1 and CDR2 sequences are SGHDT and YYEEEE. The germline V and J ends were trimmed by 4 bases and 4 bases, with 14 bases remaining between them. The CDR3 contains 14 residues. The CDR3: CASSRGDGIYGYTF. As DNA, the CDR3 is TGTGCCAGCAGCCGGGGGGACGGGATCTATGGCTACACCTTC.

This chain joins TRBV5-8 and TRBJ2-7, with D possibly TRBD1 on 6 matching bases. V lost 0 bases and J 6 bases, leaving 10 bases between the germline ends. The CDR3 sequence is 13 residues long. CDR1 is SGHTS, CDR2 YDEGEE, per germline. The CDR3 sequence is CASSLGQAREQYF. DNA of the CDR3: TGTGCCAGCAGCTTGGGACAGGCCCGCGAGCAGTACTTC.

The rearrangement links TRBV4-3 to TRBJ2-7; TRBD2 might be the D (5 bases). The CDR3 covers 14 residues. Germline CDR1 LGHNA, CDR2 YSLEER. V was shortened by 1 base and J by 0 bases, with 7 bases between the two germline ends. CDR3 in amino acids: CASSQGAGSYEQYF. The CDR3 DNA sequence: TGCGCCAGCAGCCAAGGCGCGGGCTCCTACGAGCAGTACTTC.

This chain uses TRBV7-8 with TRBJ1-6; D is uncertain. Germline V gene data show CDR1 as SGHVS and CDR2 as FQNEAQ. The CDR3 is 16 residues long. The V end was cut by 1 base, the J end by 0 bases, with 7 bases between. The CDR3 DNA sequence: TGTGCCAGCAGCTTAGGCAGGATCTCCTATAATTCACCCCTCCACTTT. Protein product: CASSLGRISYNSPLHF.

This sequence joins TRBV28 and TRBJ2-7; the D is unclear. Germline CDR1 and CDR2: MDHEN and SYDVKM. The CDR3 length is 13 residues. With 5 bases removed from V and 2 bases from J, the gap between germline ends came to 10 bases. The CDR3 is CASSVDCPYEQYV. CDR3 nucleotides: TGTGCCAGCAGTGTCGACTGCCCCTACGAGCAGTACGTC.

CDR3: CASSFFGQSNQPQHF. The CDR3 DNA sequence: TGTGCCAGCAGTTTCTTCGGACAGAGCAATCAGCCCCAGCATTTT. V gene TRBV27 combines with J gene TRBJ1-5; D perhaps matches TRBD1 (6 bases). CDR3 size: 15 residues. The germline V gene encodes CDR1 MNHEY and CDR2 SMNVEV (reference sequence). The V end was cut by 3 bases, the J end by 1 base, with 10 bases between.

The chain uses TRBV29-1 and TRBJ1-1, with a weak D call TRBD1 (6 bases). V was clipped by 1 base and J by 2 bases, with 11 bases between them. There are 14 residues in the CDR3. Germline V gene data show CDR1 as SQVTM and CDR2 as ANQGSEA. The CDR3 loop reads CSVEGTGRNTEAFF. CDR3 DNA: TGCAGCGTTGAAGGTACAGGGCGAAACACTGAAGCTTTCTTT.

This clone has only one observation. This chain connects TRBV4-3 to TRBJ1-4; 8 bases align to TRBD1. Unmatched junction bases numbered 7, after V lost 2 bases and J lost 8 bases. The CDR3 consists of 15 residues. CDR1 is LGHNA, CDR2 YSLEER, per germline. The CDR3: CASSQPDRGREKLFF. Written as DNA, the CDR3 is TGCGCCAGCAGCCAACCTGACAGGGGACGGGAAAAACTGTTTTTT.

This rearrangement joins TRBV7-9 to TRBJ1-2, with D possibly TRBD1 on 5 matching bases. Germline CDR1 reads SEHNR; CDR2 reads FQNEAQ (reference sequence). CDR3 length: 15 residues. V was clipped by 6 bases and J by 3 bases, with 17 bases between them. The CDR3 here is CASRFSPQGYYGYTF. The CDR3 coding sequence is TGTGCCAGCAGGTTTTCCCCTCAGGGTTACTATGGCTACACCTTC.

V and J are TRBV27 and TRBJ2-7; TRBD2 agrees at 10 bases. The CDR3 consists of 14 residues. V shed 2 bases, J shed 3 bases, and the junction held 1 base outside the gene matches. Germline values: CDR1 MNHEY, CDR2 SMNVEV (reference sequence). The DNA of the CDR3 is TGTGCCAGCAGTTTAGCTAGCGGGGGCTACGAGCAGTACTTC. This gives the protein CASSLASGGYEQYF.

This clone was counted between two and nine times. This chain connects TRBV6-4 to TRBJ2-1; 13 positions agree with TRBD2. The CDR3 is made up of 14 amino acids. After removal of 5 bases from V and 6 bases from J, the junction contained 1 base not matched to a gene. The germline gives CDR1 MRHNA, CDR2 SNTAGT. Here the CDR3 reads CASSTSGGANEQFF. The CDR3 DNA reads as TGTGCCAGCAGTACTAGCGGGGGGGCCAATGAGCAGTTCTTC.

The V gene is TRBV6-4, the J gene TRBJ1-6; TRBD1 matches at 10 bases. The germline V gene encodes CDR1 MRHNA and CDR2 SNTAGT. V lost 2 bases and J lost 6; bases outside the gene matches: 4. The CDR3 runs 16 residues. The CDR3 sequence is CASSDADRGLNSPLHF. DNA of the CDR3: TGTGCCAGCAGTGACGCCGACAGGGGGCTTAATTCACCCCTCCACTTT.

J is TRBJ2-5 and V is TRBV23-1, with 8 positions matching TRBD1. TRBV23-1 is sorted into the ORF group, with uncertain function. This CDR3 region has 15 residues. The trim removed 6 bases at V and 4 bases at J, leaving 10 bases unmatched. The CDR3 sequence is CASSPQPGGLETQYF. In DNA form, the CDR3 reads TGCGCCAGCAGCCCCCAGCCAGGGGGCTTAGAGACCCAGTACTTC.

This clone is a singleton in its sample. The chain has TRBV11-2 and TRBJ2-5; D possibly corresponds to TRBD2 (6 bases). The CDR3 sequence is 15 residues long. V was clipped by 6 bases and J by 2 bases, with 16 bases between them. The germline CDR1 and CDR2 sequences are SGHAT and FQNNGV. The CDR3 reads CASRRLGLEQETQYF. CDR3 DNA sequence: TGTGCCAGCAGACGACTGGGACTCGAGCAAGAGACCCAGTACTTC. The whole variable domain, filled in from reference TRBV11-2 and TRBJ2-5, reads EAGVAQSPRYKIIEKRQSVAFWCNPISGHATLYWYQQILGQGPKLLIQFQNNGVVDDSQLPKDRFSAERLKGVDSTLKIQPAKLEDSAVYLCASRRLGLEQETQYFGPGTRLLVL.